These 15 T cell receptor beta chains were sequenced from one sample in a study of cytomegalovirus exposure and HLA in healthy donors. 13 Jbeta primers and 60 Vbeta primers were used for the PCR. This table comes from immunoSEQ multiplex PCR, and its TCRdb copy is limited to in-frame clones, with some not included. The sample carries 180,000 or so clones, roughly 73% recorded once. Sample: PBMCs. The receptors come from a middle-aged woman in good health and CMV-seropositive.

In its sample, this clone was seen once. In DNA, the CDR3 is TGTGCCAGCAACGCTCGGAGGGGCCCGGGGCAGCCCCAGCATTTT. Protein: CASNARRGPGQPQHF. The chain is built from TRBV28 and TRBJ1-5; perhaps TRBD1 as D (5 bases). Trimming shortened V by 7 bases and J by 7 bases, and 20 bases separated the two germline ends. The CDR3 contains 15 residues. From germline, CDR1 is MDHEN and CDR2 SYDVKM.

The rearrangement uses TRBV5-1 and TRBJ1-6; 7 bases are a match to TRBD1. The trim removed 5 bases at V and 8 bases at J, leaving 7 bases unmatched. The CDR3 totals 14 residues. Germline-derived CDR1 and CDR2 are SGHRS and YFSETQ. CDR3 coding DNA: TGCGCCAGCAGGTCGACAGGGCGGGATTCACCCCTCCACTTT. As protein: CASRSTGRDSPLHF. The full variable domain, its missing parts supplied by reference TRBV5-1 and TRBJ1-6, is KAGVTQTPRYLIKTRGQQVTLSCSPISGHRSVSWYQQTPGQGLQFLFEYFSETQRNKGNFPGRFSGRQFSNSRSEMNVSTLELGDSALYLCASRSTGRDSPLHFGNGTRLTVT.

The DNA of the CDR3 is TGTGCCAGCAGCCTTCCAGCCGGACAGGGCTACAATGAGCAGTTCTTC. It specifies CASSLPAGQGYNEQFF. The J gene is TRBJ2-1, the V gene TRBV7-2; TRBD1 matches 8 bases. This CDR3 has 16 amino acids. CDR1 is SGHTA, CDR2 FQGNSA, per germline. V trimming: 5 bases; J trimming: 3 bases; junction bases outside the gene matches: 9.

The rearrangement joins TRBV7-2 to TRBJ2-7; 9 bases align to TRBD2. The CDR3 spans 16 residues. V shed 2 bases, J shed 4 bases, and the junction held 9 bases outside the gene matches. Germline CDR1 is SGHTA and CDR2 is FQGNSA. CDR3 sequence reads: CASSLFSLAGPYEQYF. In DNA form, the CDR3 reads TGTGCCAGCAGCTTATTCAGCCTAGCGGGACCTTACGAGCAGTACTTC.

The chain has TRBV5-1 and TRBJ2-7; 10 nucleotides match TRBD2. The CDR3 extends over 16 amino acids. Losses at the gene ends were 2 bases for V and 5 bases for J; bases not matched to a gene: 10. The germline V gene has CDR1 SGHRS and CDR2 YFSETQ. For the CDR3, the DNA is TGCGCCAGCAGCTTCGGTCTAGCGGGAGTAGGCGACGAGCAGTACTTC. It translates to CASSFGLAGVGDEQYF.

In its sample, this clone was seen a few times. V gene TRBV5-1 combines with J gene TRBJ2-7; the match to TRBD2 covers 10 bases. This CDR3 is 14 amino acids long. Germline CDR1 is SGHRS and CDR2 is YFSETQ. V was pared by 4 bases and J by 5 bases, with 6 bases of the junction left unmatched. CDR3 protein: CASSLWTSGNEQYF. In DNA, the CDR3 is TGCGCCAGCAGCCTCTGGACTAGCGGAAACGAGCAGTACTTC. The full variable domain, with the rest looked up from reference TRBV5-1 and TRBJ2-7, is KAGVTQTPRYLIKTRGQQVTLSCSPISGHRSVSWYQQTPGQGLQFLFEYFSETQRNKGNFPGRFSGRQFSNSRSEMNVSTLELGDSALYLCASSLWTSGNEQYFGPGTRLTVT.

The chain has TRBV28 and TRBJ1-5, with 8 bases matching TRBD1. The CDR3 loop spans 17 amino acids. CDR1 MDHEN and CDR2 SYDVKM come from the germline V gene. V was pared by 6 bases and J by 5 bases, with 15 bases of the junction left unmatched. The CDR3 nucleotides are TGTGCCAGCAGCCCAGACAGGGGACCCCTCTCCGATCAGCCCCAGCATTTT. Translated, it gives CASSPDRGPLSDQPQHF.

The chain has TRBV27 and TRBJ2-7, with D unclear. Germline loops: CDR1 MNHEY, CDR2 SMNVEV (reference sequence). There are 12 residues in the CDR3. The V and J ends lost 5 bases and 2 bases respectively, with 7 bases between them. The CDR3 DNA sequence: TGTGCCAGCAGTCCCCACACCTACGAGCAGTACTTC. Translated, it gives CASSPHTYEQYF.

The V and J genes are TRBV18 and TRBJ2-7, with 9 bases lining up with TRBD1. Germline loops: CDR1 KGHSH, CDR2 LQKENI. After removal of 2 bases from V and 0 bases from J, the junction contained 5 bases not matched to a gene. This CDR3 is 16 amino acids long. CDR3 in amino acids: CASSPLGTGSSYEQYF. DNA for the CDR3: TGTGCCAGCTCACCATTAGGGACAGGGAGCTCCTACGAGCAGTACTTC.

The CDR3 nucleotides are TGTGCCAGCAGTTTATTGCAGGTCCACACAGATACGCAGTATTTT. Its translation: CASSLLQVHTDTQYF. The chain joins TRBV28 to TRBJ2-3; no definite D call. The CDR3 has 15 amino acids. Trimming cost V 1 base and J 2 bases, with 10 bases left between them. CDR1 is MDHEN and CDR2 is SYDVKM in the germline V gene.

V gene TRBV11-2 combines with J gene TRBJ2-3, with TRBD2 identical over 12 bases. V lost 5 bases, J lost 3 bases, and 12 bases stayed unmatched. This CDR3 spans 18 amino acids. Germline assignment: CDR1 SGHAT and CDR2 FQNNGV. The CDR3 DNA reads as TGTGCCAGCAGCGTTCCAGCCACTAGCGGGAGGTGGACAGATACGCAGTATTTT. This gives the protein CASSVPATSGRWTDTQYF.

The chain couples TRBV7-6 to TRBJ2-2, with 16 bases that match TRBD2. The germline V gene encodes CDR1 SGHVS and CDR2 FNYEAQ. The junction had 9 bases not matched to a gene; V was cut back by 5 bases and J by 9 bases. There are 17 residues in the CDR3. The CDR3 nucleotides are TGTGCCAGCAGCCCCACGGGACTAGCGGGAGGGCCCCGGGAGCTGTTTTTT. This sequence encodes CASSPTGLAGGPRELFF.

The rearrangement uses TRBV5-1 and TRBJ2-7, with 9 bases that match TRBD1. Trimming took 4 bases from V and 4 from J; bases not matched to a gene: 9. The germline gives CDR1 SGHRS, CDR2 YFSETQ. The CDR3 runs to 15 residues. The CDR3 sequence is CASSAPGQGRYEQYF. The CDR3 bases are TGCGCCAGCAGCGCACCGGGACAGGGTCGGTACGAGCAGTACTTC.

The rearrangement joins TRBV14 to TRBJ2-7; possible D gene TRBD2, 6 bases. CDR3 length: 16 residues. Germline values: CDR1 SGHDN, CDR2 FVKESK. With 2 bases removed from V and 6 bases from J, the gap between germline ends came to 20 bases. The DNA of the CDR3 is TGTGCCAGCAGCCAATCTCAGGGACTCCCCTTGAGCGAGCAGTACTTC. Amino acid sequence: CASSQSQGLPLSEQYF.

The gene calls are TRBV23-1 and TRBJ2-7, with D possibly TRBD1 on 5 matching bases. TRBV23-1 is recorded as an ORF, its role being uncertain. V was cut by 8 bases and J by 4 bases, with 9 bases left in between. CDR3 length: 11 residues. For the CDR3, the DNA is TGCGCCAGCCGCAGGGCGTACGAGCAGTACTTC. Protein product: CASRRAYEQYF.